A single T cell receptor (beta chain) is shown here with its context. The antigen is not known. The data are from a study of siplizumab effects on memory and regulatory T cells. Study outcomes and limitations: An assignable naive or memory phenotype was lacking in roughly 75-95% of proliferating CD4+ or CD8+ clones.

The assay was immunoSEQ multiplex PCR, and TCRdb's table has in-frame clones only and misses some. This sample has 85,000 to 130,000 clones, with 92% found just once. The V end lost 3 bases, the J end lost 6 bases, and 20 bases lay between the germline ends. Germline CDR1 MDHEN, CDR2 SYDVKM. The CDR3 covers 16 residues. This clonotype was sampled from a human donor in good health. Input material: Tregs sorted from blood. V gene TRBV28 combines with J gene TRBJ1-1; D not certain. CDR3 nucleotides: TGTGCCAGCAGTTTTGGTAGTGGATTCGGGTTCGCTGAAGCTTTCTTT. The encoded protein is CASSFGSGFGFAEAFF.